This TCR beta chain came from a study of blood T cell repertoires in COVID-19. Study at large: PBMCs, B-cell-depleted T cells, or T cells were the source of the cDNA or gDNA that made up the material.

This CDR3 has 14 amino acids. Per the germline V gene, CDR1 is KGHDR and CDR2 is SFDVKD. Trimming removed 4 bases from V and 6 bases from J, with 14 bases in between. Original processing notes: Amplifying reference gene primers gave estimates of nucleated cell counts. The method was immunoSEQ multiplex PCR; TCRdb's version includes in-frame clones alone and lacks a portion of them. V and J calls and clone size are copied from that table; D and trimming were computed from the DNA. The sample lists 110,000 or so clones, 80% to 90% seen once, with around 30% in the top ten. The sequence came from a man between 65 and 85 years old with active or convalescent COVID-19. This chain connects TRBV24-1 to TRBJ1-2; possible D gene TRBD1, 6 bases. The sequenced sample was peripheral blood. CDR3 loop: CATSDSDSTDGYTF. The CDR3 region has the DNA TGTGCCACCAGTGACTCGGACAGCACTGATGGCTACACCTTC.